The 10 T cell receptor beta chains below all came from one sample that was sequenced in a study of blood T cell repertoires in COVID-19. Produced via immunoSEQ multiplex PCR; TCRdb's table is partial and in-frame only. The sample shows hundreds of thousands of clones, 70% to 90% of them seen only once. The sequenced material came from peripheral blood. The receptor source for this set is a woman aged 60 to 75 with acute or convalescent COVID-19.

In its sample, this clone was seen once. The V gene is TRBV28, the J gene TRBJ1-5; 10 nucleotides line up with TRBD1. Germline V gene data show CDR1 as MDHEN and CDR2 as SYDVKM. CDR3 length equals 15 residues. The V segment lost 2 bases and the J segment 3 bases; nucleotides outside the gene matches: 1. CDR3 sequence (DNA): TGTGCCAGCAGTTTAGGGACAGGGGTCAATCAGCCCCAGCATTTT. Protein product: CASSLGTGVNQPQHF.

The gene calls are TRBV29-1 and TRBJ2-7; TRBD1 matches at 9 bases. CDR1 and CDR2 from the germline V gene are SQVTM and ANQGSEA. The trim removed 4 bases at V and 6 bases at J, leaving 7 bases unmatched. There are 13 residues in the CDR3. CDR3 sequence reads: CSVGQGVSGEQYF. The CDR3 DNA is TGCAGCGTTGGACAGGGGGTGTCGGGCGAGCAGTACTTC.

This clone is a singleton in its sample. This rearrangement joins TRBV30 to TRBJ1-6; no clear D gene. From germline, CDR1 is GTSNPN and CDR2 SVGIG (reference sequence). Trimming removed 2 bases at V and 14 bases at J, with 25 bases between. The CDR3 is 16 residues long. CDR3 coding DNA: TGTGCCTGGAGTTTGACGACGGGAATCTTTTTTGCCACCCTCCACTTT. Translated: CAWSLTTGIFFATLHF.

This clone has a single count. The rearrangement links TRBV30 to TRBJ2-3; TRBD2 aligns across 7 bases. J gave up 1 base and V 2 bases, and 3 bases lay outside the gene matches. The germline gives CDR1 GTSNPN, CDR2 SVGIG (reference sequence). This CDR3 is built from 14 residues. The chain's CDR3 is CAWSPLAGTDTQYF. Here the CDR3 DNA reads TGTGCCTGGAGTCCCCTAGCGGGCACAGATACGCAGTATTTT.

The V call is TRBV9, the J call TRBJ2-5; 8 bases align to TRBD1. J was trimmed by 5 bases and V by 3 bases; bases with no gene match: 9. The CDR3 spans 15 residues. Per the germline V gene, CDR1 is SGDLS and CDR2 is YYNGEE. The CDR3 sequence: CASSANQGAYETQYF. The CDR3 region has the DNA TGTGCCAGCAGCGCTAATCAGGGGGCTTATGAGACCCAGTACTTC.

The CDR3 bases are TGTGCCAGCAGTTTTCTGAGGGATACGCAGTATTTT. Translation gives CASSFLRDTQYF. V gene TRBV12-3 or TRBV12-4 combines with J gene TRBJ2-3; D gene uncertain. V lost 3 bases to trimming and J lost 6 bases, with 7 bases between them. CDR3 size: 12 residues.

Only one count was recorded for this clone. The chain has TRBV7-6 and TRBJ2-2; TRBD2 aligns across 9 bases. Germline V gene sequence: CDR1 SGHVS, CDR2 FNYEAQ. The CDR3 runs 13 residues. Losses at the gene ends were 7 bases for V and 7 bases for J; bases not matched to a gene: 4. The CDR3 sequence: CASTSGTGGELFF. The CDR3 DNA reads TGTGCCAGCACTAGCGGGACTGGCGGGGAGCTGTTTTTT.

This sequence joins TRBV7-3 and TRBJ2-2; D possibly corresponds to TRBD1 (5 bases). CDR1 is SGHTA, CDR2 FQGTGA, per germline. CDR3 size: 15 residues. The V end was cut by 6 bases, the J end by 7 bases, with 18 bases between. CDR3 in DNA: TGTGCCAGCAGTCTCCAACGGGCAGGGATCGGGGAGCTGTTTTTT. It specifies CASSLQRAGIGELFF.

This chain uses TRBV28 with TRBJ2-3; 9 bases line up with TRBD2. Germline CDR1 is MDHEN and CDR2 is SYDVKM. The CDR3 is 16 residues long. Germline trimming cut 6 bases from V and 1 base from J; bases unmatched to any gene: 8. The DNA for the CDR3 is TGTGCCAGCAGCCGTATAGCGGGGGTGGGCACAGATACGCAGTATTTT. It codes for CASSRIAGVGTDTQYF.

In DNA form, the CDR3 reads TGTGCCAGCAGCCAGACCCATCACAGGGGAACCTACGAGCAGTACTTC. This gives the protein CASSQTHHRGTYEQYF. The genes are TRBV3-1 (or the pseudogene TRBV3-2) and TRBJ2-7; 7 bases agree with TRBD1. Per germline, CDR1 LGHDT and CDR2 YNNKEL (reference sequence). The J segment lost 2 bases and the V segment lost 3 bases, leaving 10 bases of the junction unmatched. This CDR3 has 16 residues.